This TCR beta chain was identified during a study of post-analysis software for immune sequencing data. Study-wide results and limits: In patients, a few TRBV segments were more frequent than in controls, with TRBV5-6, TRBV5-1 and TRBV20-1 among them.

The CDR3 consists of 18 residues. V gave up 0 bases and J gave up 0 bases, with 15 bases separating them. CDR1 is MRHNA and CDR2 is SNTAGT in the germline V gene. In the case of this clonotype: The antigen is undetermined.

Unique-molecular-identifier-tagged TCR beta cDNA libraries were used. Starting from about 1 to 10 million T cells, the study yielded hundreds of thousands of cDNA molecules. TCRdb recomputed calls from the PCR reads with MiXCR, one row per CDR3 protein. In the table there are 400,000 to 500,000 distinct CDR3 sequences, approximately 37% of which are singletons. The sequencing input was blood. The chain is built from TRBV6-4 and TRBJ2-1; D possibly corresponds to TRBD2 (6 bases). This TCR was sampled from a girl between 2 and 10 years old with multiple sclerosis. This CDR3 is CASSDSAGRASSYNEQFF. DNA of the CDR3: TGTGCCAGCAGTGACTCGGCGGGGCGGGCTAGCTCCTACAATGAGCAGTTCTTC.